This entry is about one T cell receptor beta chain. V lost 6 bases and J 1 base, leaving 12 bases between the germline ends. This CDR3 contains 15 residues. Germline V lookup: CDR1 SGHTA, CDR2 FQGNSA. This sample stems from a study of blood T cell repertoires in COVID-19. Overall study: Some COVID-19 samples were acute and others convalescent; all came from the United States, Italy and Spain. The cDNA or gDNA used as material had been derived from T cells, B-cell-depleted T cells, or PBMCs.

How the authors handled the data: Amplification of reference gene primers provided the estimated nucleated cell counts. Libraries were prepared by immunoSEQ multiplex PCR; TCRdb keeps only in-frame clonotypes and omits some of them. V and J calls and clone size follow that table, whereas D and trimming were derived from the DNA. This sample has 75,000 to 100,000 clones, with about four fifths found just once. The TCR was taken from a man aged 65-85 years with acute or convalescent COVID-19. Input material: peripheral blood. The chain uses TRBV7-2 and TRBJ2-2; possibly TRBD2 for D (6 bases). Written as DNA, the CDR3 is TGTGCCAGCAGTAAGGGCGGGGTGAACACCGGGGAGCTGTTTTTT. Its protein is CASSKGGVNTGELFF.